This is a list of T cell receptor beta chains from one sample in a study of regulatory T cells in long-lasting Graves disease. TCRdb itself ran the multiplex PCR reads through MiXCR, one entry per CDR3 protein. The sample lists 550,000 to 600,000 distinct CDR3 sequences; roughly a sixth were seen once. The sample was also linked to a second study, of T cells in Graves' hyperthyroidism and ophthalmopathy.

Sequences were derived from peripheral blood mononuclear cells (PBMCs), sampled at new diagnosis, from a patient treated with antithyroid drugs. These receptor sequences come from a man aged 18 to 30 with Graves disease. Both conserved end residues are part of each CDR3. D genes are given only for firm matches. Size values are once, few and many counts, or a class for expanded clones, and some rows have none.

J gene | V gene | clone size | D gene | CDR3 protein | CDR3 DNA
TRBJ2-1 | TRBV27 | . | TRBD2 | CASSDLAGGGNEQFF | TGTGCCAGCAGCGATCTAGCGGGGGGGGGCAATGAGCAGTTCTTC
TRBJ1-1 | TRBV27 | many | . | CASSLGPGTPNTEAFF | TGTGCCAGCAGCCTTGGCCCCGGGACACCAAACACTGAAGCTTTCTTT
TRBJ2-2 | TRBV30 | many | . | CAWRVIGFNTGELFF | TGTGCCTGGAGGGTCATCGGGTTCAACACCGGGGAGCTGTTTTTT
TRBJ2-6 | TRBV28 | once | . | CASSLSGGTGANVLTF | TGTGCCAGCAGTTTAAGTGGGGGGACTGGGGCCAACGTCCTGACTTTC
TRBJ2-3 | TRBV12-3/TRBV12-4 | . | . | CASSFDREQFTDTQYF | TGTGCCAGCAGTTTTGACCGGGAGCAGTTCACAGATACGCAGTATTTT
TRBJ2-1 | TRBV20-1 | many | TRBD2 | CSAKTSGSYNEQFF | TGCAGTGCCAAGACTAGCGGGAGCTACAATGAGCAGTTCTTC
TRBJ2-1 | TRBV19 | few | TRBD2 | CASMGLAGGFNEQFF | TGTGCCAGTATGGGACTAGCGGGAGGTTTTAATGAGCAGTTCTTC
TRBJ1-2 | TRBV12-3/TRBV12-4 | many | TRBD1 | CASSRGVTGSDYTF | TGTGCCAGCAGCCGGGGGGTGACAGGGTCAGACTACACCTTC
TRBJ2-1 | TRBV20-1 | many | . | CSARDRVGGEQFF | TGCAGTGCTAGAGATAGGGTGGGGGGTGAGCAGTTCTTC
TRBJ2-3 | TRBV2 | few | TRBD2 | CALQGTSVTDTQYF | TGTGCCCTCCAGGGGACTAGCGTAACAGATACGCAGTATTTT
TRBJ2-7 | TRBV6-1 | many | TRBD2 | CATSSTLAGLSYEQYF | TGTGCCACCTCATCCACACTAGCGGGACTTTCCTACGAGCAGTACTTC
TRBJ2-3 | TRBV6-1 | many | TRBD2 | CASSGLAGGRDTQYF | TGTGCCAGCAGCGGACTAGCGGGAGGGCGGGATACGCAGTATTTT
TRBJ1-2 | TRBV30 | many | . | CAWSALTSGYGYTF | TGTGCCTGGAGTGCGCTCACGAGTGGCTATGGCTACACCTTC
TRBJ2-1 | TRBV6-2/TRBV6-3 | few | TRBD2 | CASSFSGSPHNEQFF | TGTGCCAGCAGTTTTAGCGGGAGTCCGCACAATGAGCAGTTCTTC
TRBJ1-3 | TRBV4-2 | many | . | CASSQTGTEGLNTIYF | TGTGCCAGCAGCCAAACCGGGACGGAGGGATTGAACACCATATATTTT
TRBJ2-1 | TRBV6-1 | many | TRBD2 | CASTVAGVSEQFF | TGTGCCAGCACCGTAGCGGGAGTGAGTGAGCAGTTCTTC
TRBJ1-5 | TRBV2 | many | . | CASSLDSRQPQHF | TGTGCCAGCAGTTTAGACAGCAGACAGCCCCAGCATTTT
TRBJ1-5 | TRBV3-1 | few | . | CASSQPGGDQPQHF | TGTGCCAGCAGCCAACCGGGGGGGGACCAGCCCCAGCATTTT
TRBJ1-1 | TRBV7-9 | many | . | CASTLRGNTEAFF | TGTGCCAGCACCCTTAGAGGGAACACTGAAGCTTTCTTT
TRBJ2-3 | TRBV20-1 | many | . | CSADLGGAGTDTQYF | TGCAGTGCTGACCTGGGAGGCGCCGGCACAGATACGCAGTATTTT
TRBJ2-1 | TRBV5-1 | many | TRBD1 | CASSRDRGGNEQFF | TGCGCCAGCAGCAGGGACAGGGGGGGCAATGAGCAGTTCTTC
TRBJ2-1 | TRBV5-1 | many | . | CASSLERSPHEQFF | TGCGCCAGCAGCTTGGAACGCAGCCCCCATGAGCAGTTCTTC
TRBJ2-1 | TRBV28 | . | TRBD1 | CASSLGTAEQFF | TGTGCCAGCAGCCTTGGGACAGCTGAGCAGTTCTTC
TRBJ1-6 | TRBV5-1 | few | . | CASSLEGGNSPLHF | TGCGCCAGCAGCTTGGAAGGGGGTAATTCACCCCTCCACTTT
TRBJ2-7 | TRBV7-9 | many | . | CASSAARGHERWYEQYF | TGTGCCAGCAGCGCAGCGCGGGGTCATGAGCGTTGGTACGAGCAGTACTTC
TRBJ2-7 | TRBV20-1 | . | . | CSARDNEGGLEQYF | TGCAGTGCTAGAGATAACGAGGGGGGCCTCGAGCAGTACTTC
TRBJ1-5 | TRBV6-1 | . | TRBD1 | CASTGEAQPQHF | TGTGCCTCGACAGGGGAGGCTCAGCCCCAGCATTTT
TRBJ1-5 | TRBV28 | . | . | CVTTGGTYNNQPQHF | TGTGTCACGACCGGGGGAACATATAACAATCAGCCCCAGCATTTT
TRBJ2-6 | TRBV18 | . | . | CASSPFAGANVLTF | TGTGCCAGCTCACCATTCGCTGGGGCCAACGTCCTGACTTTC
TRBJ2-7 | TRBV6-2/TRBV6-3 | few | . | CASSYGLVSEQYF | TGTGCCAGCAGTTACGGGCTAGTTTCCGAGCAGTACTTC
TRBJ2-7 | TRBV28 | many | . | CASSKIAGTSYEQYF | TGTGCCAGCAGCAAAATCGCCGGGACAAGCTACGAGCAGTACTTC
TRBJ2-7 | TRBV9 | . | TRBD1 | CASSVGQEISYEQYF | TGTGCCAGCAGCGTCGGACAGGAAATTTCCTACGAGCAGTACTTC